The clone carrying this T cell receptor beta chain was recorded a few times. Its specificity is unknown. The use of previously described methods and listed TCR primers produced the bulk TCR libraries. TCRdb reprocessed the PCR reads via MiXCR and lists one record per CDR3 protein. This sample has more than 450,000 distinct CDR3 sequences, with 25% found just once. This sample is part of a study of molecular identifiers for immune sequencing clone quantification. Findings and caveats of the study: Spiked-in Jurkat TCR RNA corresponding to one cell was reported as detectable against more than 750,000 naive cells.

A CD8+CD4-CCR7+CD45RA+ gate was used to sort naive CD8 T cells. This TCR came from a human donor in good health. Some libraries in this study had Jurkat cell RNA spiked in. The source material was naive CD8+ T cells from blood, with Jurkat cell RNA spiked in. Subset denoted: FACS-sorted CD8+CD4-CCR7+CD45RA+ naive T cells.

The CDR3 sequence is CASSPLISSTDTQYF. The CDR3, as DNA: TGTGCCAGCAGTCCGTTAATCTCTAGCACAGATACGCAGTATTTT. This rearrangement joins TRBV27 to TRBJ2-3; D not certain. The CDR3 has 15 amino acids. The germline V gene has CDR1 MNHEY and CDR2 SMNVEV (reference sequence). Between the trimmed V and J ends, which lost 5 bases and 0 bases, there was a span of 12 bases.